This T cell receptor beta chain was captured by sequencing in a study of blood T cell repertoires in COVID-19 (TCRdb year 2020). About the study as a whole: Samples from collaborators originated in the United States, Italy and Spain and spanned both the acute and convalescent phases of COVID-19. The material from the prospective study consisted of cDNA or gDNA derived from T cells, B-cell-depleted T cells, or PBMCs. The repertoires were made available in a free public database intended to serve as a resource for research on the immune response to SARS-CoV-2. A de-identified subject ID, COVID-19 status, age in years and sex were almost always included in the sample metadata. The dataset comprised deeply sampled blood TCRbeta repertoires from subjects exposed to, actively infected with, or recovered from COVID-19. Where available, HLA class I and class II types were taken from metadata supplied by the sample provider and were not determined by assay-based typing. The samples were drawn from the first 160 participants of the ongoing ImmuneRACE study and from some 1,300 subjects provided by 6 global collaborators.

This clone has just a few counts. This receptor's antigen is unknown. No base qualities exist here, and no much larger clone lies one base off it. The paper as a whole reports these results and caveats: How much clinical and demographic metadata was included differed by source and by participant, and the metadata was provided uncurated.

Counted from cysteine to phenylalanine, this CDR3 has 15 amino acids. The read is trimmed to its CDR3 DNA, 45 bases read in frame from base 1. V is clipped by 4 bases and J by 0 bases, and the sequence between their germline boundaries is 12 bases long. CDR1 and CDR2, looked up from the germline V gene, are SGHRS and YFSETQ. Collaborating institutions collected whole blood in K2EDTA tubes following their own protocols. For TCRbeta analysis, collaborators shipped samples as frozen whole blood, isolated PBMCs, or DNA extracted from either of those sample types. The immunoSEQ Assay, a bias-controlled multiplex PCR, was used to amplify TCRbeta CDR3 regions from genomic DNA. In the source study's methods: Nucleated cell counts per sample were estimated from amplification of reference gene primers within the assay. Sequence reads were collapsed and filtered to measure the absolute abundance of every unique TCRbeta CDR3 rearrangement. Productive Simpson clonality was computed per sample as the square root of Simpson's diversity index over productive rearrangements. The clones in this table, taken by TCRdb from immuneACCESS, are in-frame only. Not every clone is retained; where verified, under half of the shortfall comes from an unresolved V gene, and the cause of the rest is unknown. Clonal size and the V and J genes are those of that table, whereas D and trimming came from the DNA. The sample includes fewer than 300,000 clones, with approximately 87% observed a single time. About 2.5% of the sample is held by the ten biggest clonotypes.

The receptor chain draws on TRBV5-1 and TRBJ2-3, and TRBD2 may be the D gene, going by 7 matching bases. Sequencing was carried out using peripheral blood. This sequence originates from a woman aged 65 to 85 with active or convalescent COVID-19. In nucleotides, the sequence is TGCGCCAGCAGCCGGGGGGCCGTGAGCACAGATACGCAGTATTTT. Its product reads: CASSRGAVSTDTQYF.